The 30 T cell receptor beta chains listed next were all sequenced from one sample in a study of blood T cells in healthy people across ages. Combining a sample-barcoded 5' primer with a J-beta primer mix, a second PCR ran for roughly 6 to 12 cycles. Using its own MiXCR run on the 5' RACE reads, TCRdb lists one record per CDR3 protein. Of about 840,000 distinct CDR3 sequences listed, roughly 28% were seen once; the top ten hold around 9.6%. These data were also filed under a second study, of T cells of mothers and their children.

What was sequenced was blood. Receptors originate from a woman aged 35 to 49 in good health.

This rearrangement joins TRBV7-2 to TRBJ1-2, with a tentative D call TRBD1 (5 bases). Germline V CDR1 and CDR2: SGHTA, FQGNSA. The CDR3 covers 14 residues. Trimming took 5 bases from V and 8 from J, leaving 18 bases between them. CDR3 in amino acids: CASSLGGPTGGYTF. The CDR3 DNA is TGTGCCAGCAGCCTTGGGGGACCAACCGGGGGCTACACCTTC.

This clonotype has more than one count but fewer than ten. This rearrangement joins TRBV11-2 to TRBJ2-1, with a possible D match to TRBD2 (6 bases). V dropped 5 bases and J dropped 0 bases, with 11 bases sitting between them. Germline-derived CDR1 and CDR2 are SGHAT and FQNNGV. The CDR3 has 15 amino acids. CDR3 loop: CASSIAVGSYNEQFF. The CDR3 coding sequence is TGTGCCAGCAGCATAGCGGTGGGCTCCTACAATGAGCAGTTCTTC.

This clonotype was counted ten times or more. This chain uses TRBV7-2 with TRBJ2-5; 9 bases map to TRBD2. The V gene's germline CDR1 is SGHTA and CDR2 FQGNSA. CDR3 length equals 15 residues. Unmatched junction bases numbered 8, after V lost 5 bases and J lost 4 bases. The CDR3 reads CASSRRRGGGETQYF. Written as DNA, the CDR3 is TGTGCCAGCAGCCGCCGGCGGGGGGGCGGAGAGACCCAGTACTTC.

V and J are TRBV28 and TRBJ1-3; D is unresolved. Trimming shortened V by 6 bases and J by 2 bases, and 11 bases separated the two germline ends. In germline, CDR1 is MDHEN, CDR2 SYDVKM. CDR3 length: 14 amino acids. The CDR3 bases are TGTGCCAGCAGCGAAGGTGCAGCTGGAAACACCATATATTTT. Translating gives CASSEGAAGNTIYF.

This clonotype was found a few times. The rearrangement uses TRBV29-1 and TRBJ1-2; 10 nucleotides line up with TRBD1. Germline V lookup: CDR1 SQVTM, CDR2 ANQGSEA. Trimming at V came to 4 bases and at J to 8 bases, leaving 1 base not matched to a gene. This CDR3 region has 11 residues. This CDR3 reads CSVGDRGGYTF. As DNA, the CDR3 is TGCAGCGTTGGGGACAGGGGAGGCTACACCTTC.

This clonotype has more than one count but fewer than ten. The chain couples TRBV9 to TRBJ2-7; tentative D call: TRBD1 (6 bases). From germline, CDR1 is SGDLS and CDR2 YYNGEE. CDR3 length: 13 residues. V gave up 7 bases and J gave up 7 bases, with 18 bases separating them. This CDR3 is CASGGGTYNEQYF. The CDR3 bases are TGTGCCAGCGGGGGCGGAACCTACAATGAGCAGTACTTC.

The chain uses TRBV5-1 and TRBJ2-7; D tentatively reads TRBD1 or TRBD2 (5 bases each). Trimming cost V 0 bases and J 6 bases, with 16 bases left between them. This CDR3 region has 15 residues. Germline V gene sequence: CDR1 SGHRS, CDR2 YFSETQ. Written as DNA, the CDR3 is TGCGCCAGCAGCTTGGTAGTCGGACGGGGCTGCGAGCAGTACTTC. Its translation: CASSLVVGRGCEQYF.

The chain employs TRBV5-1 and TRBJ2-3, with a tentative D call TRBD2 (6 bases). Germline V CDR1 and CDR2: SGHRS, YFSETQ. V was shortened by 3 bases and J by 4 bases, with 15 bases between the two germline ends. The CDR3 is made up of 15 amino acids. This chain's CDR3 is CASSYETGLADTQYF. The CDR3, as DNA: TGCGCCAGCAGCTATGAGACGGGACTCGCAGATACGCAGTATTTT.

This clonotype was seen a handful of times. The V and J genes are TRBV6-6 and TRBJ1-1; a weak D match, TRBD1 (5 bases). The germline V gene has CDR1 MNHNY and CDR2 SVGAGI (reference sequence). Trimming cost V 2 bases and J 4 bases, with 11 bases left between them. CDR3 size: 14 residues. The CDR3 region has the DNA TGTGCCAGCAGTTACCCGCCGGGGGTCACTGAAGCTTTCTTT. Translated: CASSYPPGVTEAFF.

There are many counts of this clonotype. The chain uses TRBV5-5 and TRBJ2-7; 9 bases are a match to TRBD1. The junction had 7 bases not matched to a gene; V was cut back by 0 bases and J by 6 bases. The CDR3 consists of 15 residues. Germline V gene data show CDR1 as SGHKS and CDR2 as YYEKEE (reference sequence). The CDR3, as DNA: TGTGCCAGCAGCTTGGGCGGGACAGGGTACCGCGAGCAGTACTTC. The encoded protein is CASSLGGTGYREQYF.

CDR3 residues: CSVGVPTGTINYGYTF. The DNA of the CDR3 is TGCAGCGTCGGGGTCCCAACCGGGACAATAAACTATGGCTACACCTTC. J is TRBJ1-2 and V is TRBV20-1; D perhaps matches TRBD1 (6 bases). The length of the CDR3 is 16 residues. Germline CDR1 is DFQATT and CDR2 is SNEGSKA (reference sequence).

V usage is TRBV24-1 and J usage is TRBJ2-5; no firm D call. Germline CDR1 reads KGHDR; CDR2 reads SFDVKD. This CDR3 is 15 amino acids long. V was trimmed by 2 bases and J by 1 base, leaving 10 bases between them. DNA for the CDR3: TGTGCCACCAGTGATTGGGTCTCGAGCCAAGAGACCCAGTACTTC. Its translation is CATSDWVSSQETQYF.

With respect to this clonotype: A much larger clone differs from this one at a single base, so this may be a read error. This chain links TRBV28 with TRBJ1-2, with 8 bases matching TRBD1. Germline V gives CDR1 MDHEN, CDR2 SYDVKM. This CDR3 has 19 amino acids. The CDR3 region is CDSRVARGPFQKDYEGYTF. The CDR3 DNA sequence: TGTGACAGCAGGGTGGCCAGGGGGCCCTTCCAGAAAGACTATGAAGGCTACACCTTC.

The gene calls are TRBV9 and TRBJ1-2, with D possibly matching TRBD1 (5 bases). The CDR3 runs 17 residues. The germline V gene has CDR1 SGDLS and CDR2 YYNGEE. Trimming removed 5 bases from V and 0 bases from J, with 20 bases in between. CDR3 DNA sequence: TGTGCCAGCAGTCCTGATACCGCAGGGCCGACTAACTATGGCTACACCTTC. Translated, it gives CASSPDTAGPTNYGYTF.

This clonotype was counted at least ten times. The chain combines TRBV14 with TRBJ2-7; D ambiguous. Germline loops: CDR1 SGHDN, CDR2 FVKESK. The CDR3 is 13 amino acids. Trimming removed 1 base at V and 7 bases at J, with 11 bases between. CDR3 amino acids: CASSQADAGEQYF. The CDR3 nucleotides read TGTGCCAGCAGCCAAGCGGACGCAGGAGAGCAGTACTTC.

At least ten counts were recorded for this clonotype. This chain uses TRBV5-6 with TRBJ2-6, with D tentatively TRBD2 (6 bases). The V gene lost 4 bases and the J gene lost 3 bases, with 11 bases spanning the gap. The CDR3 covers 15 residues. Germline lookup yields CDR1 SGHDT and CDR2 YYEEEE. The CDR3 DNA reads as TGTGCCAGCAGCCCTGGGGGACTTGGGGCCAACGTCCTGACTTTC. Residues: CASSPGGLGANVLTF. The variable domain in full, with the rest retrieved from reference TRBV5-6 and TRBJ2-6, is DAGVTQSPTHLIKTRGQQVTLRCSPKSGHDTVSWYQQALGQGPQFIFQYYEEEERQRGNFPDRFSGHQFPNYSSELNVNALLLGDSALYLCASSPGGLGANVLTFGAGSRLTVL.

This chain links TRBV12-3 or TRBV12-4 with TRBJ1-2; tentatively, D is TRBD1 (6 bases). The CDR3 covers 14 residues. V lost 2 bases and J 6 bases, leaving 13 bases between the germline ends. This chain's CDR3 is CASSLKAGVNGYTF. For the CDR3, the DNA is TGTGCCAGCAGTTTAAAGGCAGGGGTGAATGGCTACACCTTC.

There are many counts of this clonotype. This rearrangement joins TRBV7-8 to TRBJ2-1, with 8 positions matching TRBD1. From germline, CDR1 is SGHVS and CDR2 FQNEAQ. V lost 5 bases and J lost 4; bases outside the gene matches: 7. CDR3 length: 15 amino acids. The CDR3 sequence is CASSPGQGLYNEQFF. CDR3 coding DNA: TGTGCCAGCAGCCCCGGACAGGGCTTATACAATGAGCAGTTCTTC.

This CDR3 is CASSPQRSYVQYF. Here the CDR3 DNA reads TGTGCCAGCTCTCCTCAGCGCTCCTACGTGCAGTACTTC. The chain recombines TRBV5-6 with TRBJ2-4; D is uncertain. Germline CDR1 SGHDT, CDR2 YYEEEE. Trimming stripped 7 bases from V and 13 bases from J, with 21 bases between. CDR3 size: 13 residues.

The V call is TRBV14, the J call TRBJ2-7; tentatively, D is TRBD2 (6 bases). The CDR3 totals 15 residues. Trimming took 5 bases from V and 4 from J, leaving 18 bases between them. CDR1 is SGHDN, CDR2 FVKESK, per germline. DNA for the CDR3: TGTGCCAGCAGCAAAGTTGGGACTTACCTATACGAGCAGTACTTC. As protein: CASSKVGTYLYEQYF. The full variable domain, with the rest looked up from reference TRBV14 and TRBJ2-7, is EAGVTQFPSHSVIEKGQTVTLRCDPISGHDNLYWYRRVMGKEIKFLLHFVKESKQDESGMPNNRFLAERTGGTYSTLKVQPAELEDSGVYFCASSKVGTYLYEQYFGPGTRLTVT.

This clonotype occurred a few times. V and J are TRBV6-5 and TRBJ1-1, with D possibly matching TRBD1 (5 bases). The CDR3 totals 13 residues. Trimming shortened V by 7 bases and J by 4 bases, and 13 bases separated the two germline ends. Germline values: CDR1 MNHEY, CDR2 SVGAGI. For the CDR3, the DNA is TGTGCCAGCAAGCTCCAGGGAAGCACTGAAGCTTTCTTT. Translating it yields CASKLQGSTEAFF.

This clonotype was detected many times. This rearrangement joins TRBV7-9 to TRBJ2-7; 7 bases fit TRBD1. Germline V gene sequence: CDR1 SEHNR, CDR2 FQNEAQ (reference sequence). CDR3 length: 13 amino acids. The junction had 7 bases not matched to a gene; V was cut back by 5 bases and J by 6 bases. The CDR3 here is CASSRQGNPEQYF. The CDR3 region has the DNA TGTGCCAGCAGCCGACAGGGTAATCCCGAGCAGTACTTC. The whole variable domain, filled in from reference TRBV7-9 and TRBJ2-7, reads DTGVSQNPRHKITKRGQNVTFRCDPISEHNRLYWYRQTLGQGPEFLTYFQNEAQLEKSRLLSDRFSAERPKGSFSTLEIQRTEQGDSAMYLCASSRQGNPEQYFGPGTRLTVT.

This chain links TRBV4-1 with TRBJ1-2; D might be TRBD1 (6 bases). The germline V gene encodes CDR1 MGHRA and CDR2 YSYEKL. This CDR3 is built from 15 residues. V lost 0 bases and J 4 bases, leaving 12 bases between the germline ends. The CDR3 is CASSQESGAGYGYTF. Here the CDR3 DNA reads TGCGCCAGCAGCCAAGAGTCAGGGGCGGGCTATGGCTACACCTTC.

This chain links TRBV2 with TRBJ2-7; TRBD1 matches at 9 bases. CDR1 and CDR2 from the germline V gene are SNHLY and FYNNEI. V was pared by 4 bases and J by 0 bases, with 7 bases of the junction left unmatched. The CDR3 has 16 residues. CDR3: CASSGGPGQGSYEQYF. For the CDR3, the DNA is TGTGCCAGCAGTGGAGGCCCGGGACAGGGCTCCTACGAGCAGTACTTC.

This clonotype was seen a few times. The rearrangement joins TRBV28 to TRBJ2-3, with 8 bases identical to TRBD1. The CDR3 runs to 14 residues. Germline assignment: CDR1 MDHEN and CDR2 SYDVKM. V shed 7 bases, J shed 3 bases, and the junction held 6 bases outside the gene matches. For the CDR3, the DNA is TGTGCCAGCACCCGGGACAGGAGGACAGATACGCAGTATTTT. Protein sequence: CASTRDRRTDTQYF. Together with reference TRBV28 and TRBJ2-3, the CDR3 gives the full variable domain: DVKVTQSSRYLVKRTGEKVFLECVQDMDHENMFWYRQDPGLGLRLIYFSYDVKMKEKGDIPEGYSVSREKKERFSLILESASTNQTSMYLCASTRDRRTDTQYFGPGTRLTVL.

This chain connects TRBV19 to TRBJ2-1; 11 bases are a match to TRBD1. The V and J ends lost 4 bases and 8 bases, in that order; junction bases with no gene match: 10. The CDR3 loop spans 16 amino acids. CDR1 and CDR2 (germline): LNHDA, SQIVND (reference sequence). CDR3 sequence reads: CASSTAGTGGWYEQFF. DNA of the CDR3: TGTGCCAGTAGTACCGCCGGGACAGGGGGTTGGTATGAGCAGTTCTTC.

Concerning this clonotype itself: This may arise from a read error, as a much more abundant clone is one base away. It is unclear where the CDR3 begins or ends on the DNA, so no DNA is shown, and the CDR3 is as TCRdb lists it. V and J are TRBV5-1 and TRBJ1-2; TRBD1, the table's D call, lacks a check against the DNA. Germline V gene sequence: CDR1 SGHRS, CDR2 YFSETQ. The CDR3 extends over 14 residues, inclusive of both ends. This CDR3 reads CVSSSQPSGRDYTF.

This clonotype has ten or more counts. The junction departs from germline at one end; a sequencing error may be responsible. The V and J genes are TRBV5-5 and TRBJ2-7; D is perhaps TRBD2 (6 bases). The germline V gene has CDR1 SGHKS and CDR2 YYEKEE (reference sequence). The CDR3 totals 15 residues. The CDR3 DNA is TGTGCCAGCAGTTTGGTGGGGGGTAGCTCCTACGAGCAGTACTTC. It translates to CASSLVGGSSYEQYF. The entire variable domain, with the rest obtained from reference TRBV5-5 and TRBJ2-7, is as follows: DAGVTQSPTHLIKTRGQQVTLRCSPISGHKSVSWYQQVLGQGPQFIFQYYEKEERGRGNFPDRFSARQFPNYSSELNVNALLLGDSALYLCASSLVGGSSYEQYFGPGTRLTVT.

Remarks on this clonotype: Given a much more abundant clone one base away, this may be a read error. The chain carries TRBV20-1 and TRBJ2-3, with D perhaps TRBD1 (5 bases). Trimming stripped 1 base from V and 1 base from J, with 21 bases between. Germline V gene lookup returns CDR1 DFQATT and CDR2 SNEGSKA (reference sequence). This CDR3 spans 18 amino acids. The CDR3 region is CSARAYGGQRTGTDTQYF. The DNA of the CDR3 is TGCAGTGCTAGAGCCTACGGCGGACAACGAACTGGCACAGATACGCAGTATTTT.

This clonotype was observed many times. The chain joins TRBV7-2 to TRBJ2-5; 7 bases align to TRBD2. With 1 base clipped from V and 2 bases from J, the junction kept 10 bases outside the gene matches. In germline, CDR1 is SGHTA, CDR2 FQGNSA. This CDR3 has 17 residues. CDR3 sequence (DNA): TGTGCCAGCAGCTTAGGCGCTAGCGGCGGCCCTCAAGAGACCCAGTACTTC. Amino acid sequence: CASSLGASGGPQETQYF.